A selection of T cell receptor beta chains follows, all from one sample in a study of long-term antiretroviral therapy in people with HIV. Sequencing used immunoSEQ multiplex PCR; TCRdb keeps in-frame clones, though not all of them. The sample carries approximately 20,000 clones, about 81% recorded once. The sequences come from unsorted PBMCs, collected 0.9 years after starting antiretroviral therapy. The source is a young man with HIV. CDR3s include the opening cysteine and the closing phenylalanine or tryptophan. A D gene is named only where the DNA matches it firmly. Size is stated for part of the rows, as once, few or many counts, or as a class when the clone is expanded.

abundance: NA
d_gene: TRBD1
v_gene: TRBV18
j_gene: TRBJ1-1
CDR3aa: CAGRRTGSSTEAFF
CDR3nt: TGTGCAGGGCGAAGGACAGGTTCCTCCACTGAAGCTTTCTTT

abundance: NA
d_gene: TRBD2
v_gene: TRBV18
j_gene: TRBJ2-1
CDR3aa: CASSPLRGGSNEQFF
CDR3nt: TGTGCCAGCTCACCACTGCGGGGGGGGAGCAATGAGCAGTTCTTC

abundance: NA
d_gene: TRBD2
v_gene: TRBV6-1
j_gene: TRBJ2-3
CDR3aa: CASSPSGGHTDTQYF
CDR3nt: TGTGCCAGCAGTCCTAGCGGGGGGCACACAGATACGCAGTATTTT

abundance: NA
d_gene: NA
v_gene: TRBV6-1
j_gene: TRBJ1-5
CDR3aa: CASSPQRAGNQPQHF
CDR3nt: TGTGCCAGCAGCCCCCAAAGGGCGGGCAATCAGCCCCAGCATTTT

abundance: NA
d_gene: NA
v_gene: TRBV5-4
j_gene: TRBJ1-1
CDR3aa: CASSPGRGATEAFF
CDR3nt: TGTGCCAGCAGCCCCGGCAGGGGAGCGACTGAAGCTTTCTTT

abundance: NA
d_gene: NA
v_gene: TRBV21-1
j_gene: TRBJ1-5
CDR3aa: CASTQSRGSSVNQPQHF
CDR3nt: TGTGCCAGCACCCAAAGCAGGGGATCATCGGTCAATCAGCCCCAGCATTTT

abundance: NA
d_gene: NA
v_gene: TRBV5-4
j_gene: TRBJ2-3
CDR3aa: CASSLFADTDTQYF
CDR3nt: TGTGCCAGCAGCTTGTTTGCGGACACAGATACGCAGTATTTT

abundance: NA
d_gene: NA
v_gene: TRBV5-1
j_gene: TRBJ2-4
CDR3aa: CASSPLTEDIQYF
CDR3nt: TGCGCCAGCAGTCCCCTGACAGAGGACATTCAGTACTTC

abundance: once
d_gene: NA
v_gene: TRBV5-1
j_gene: TRBJ1-5
CDR3aa: CASSVDKGDQPQHF
CDR3nt: TGCGCCAGCAGCGTGGACAAGGGGGATCAGCCCCAGCATTTT

abundance: NA
d_gene: NA
v_gene: TRBV7-9
j_gene: TRBJ2-5
CDR3aa: CASSLVGLGQETQYF
CDR3nt: TGTGCCAGCAGCTTAGTAGGTCTGGGTCAAGAGACCCAGTACTTC

abundance: once
d_gene: NA
v_gene: TRBV2
j_gene: TRBJ1-2
CDR3aa: CASSEGQYNYGYTF
CDR3nt: TGTGCCAGCAGTGAGGGGCAGTATAACTATGGCTACACCTTC

abundance: once
d_gene: NA
v_gene: TRBV9
j_gene: TRBJ1-5
CDR3aa: CASSEGGGRGQPQHF
CDR3nt: TGTGCCAGCAGCGAGGGGGGGGGCAGGGGTCAGCCCCAGCATTTT

abundance: NA
d_gene: TRBD1
v_gene: TRBV28
j_gene: TRBJ1-4
CDR3aa: CASSAQPRQGLAEKLFF
CDR3nt: TGTGCCAGCAGTGCACAACCGAGACAGGGACTTGCTGAAAAACTGTTTTTT

abundance: NA
d_gene: NA
v_gene: TRBV4-1
j_gene: TRBJ1-5
CDR3aa: CASSQGFPGVRDNQPQHF
CDR3nt: TGCGCCAGCAGCCAAGGATTCCCGGGAGTTAGGGACAATCAGCCCCAGCATTTT

abundance: NA
d_gene: NA
v_gene: TRBV10-3
j_gene: TRBJ1-3
CDR3aa: CAILNRTVHDAGNTIYF
CDR3nt: TGTGCCATCCTCAACAGGACAGTCCACGACGCTGGAAACACCATATATTTT

abundance: NA
d_gene: TRBD2
v_gene: TRBV5-1
j_gene: TRBJ2-1
CDR3aa: CASSLVGRGTYNEQFF
CDR3nt: TGCGCCAGCAGCTTGGTGGGGAGGGGTACCTACAATGAGCAGTTCTTC

abundance: NA
d_gene: NA
v_gene: TRBV6-1
j_gene: TRBJ2-5
CDR3aa: CASSEGVGSQETQYF
CDR3nt: TGTGCCAGCAGTGAAGGGGTTGGCTCCCAAGAGACCCAGTACTTC

abundance: NA
d_gene: TRBD1
v_gene: TRBV28
j_gene: TRBJ1-5
CDR3aa: CASSSPGQGIISQPQHF
CDR3nt: TGTGCCAGCAGTTCCCCCGGACAGGGTATAATCAGTCAGCCCCAGCATTTT

abundance: NA
d_gene: NA
v_gene: TRBV5-6
j_gene: TRBJ2-3
CDR3aa: CASSLAQGGPDTQYF
CDR3nt: TGTGCCAGCAGCTTGGCCCAGGGTGGCCCAGATACGCAGTATTTT

abundance: NA
d_gene: NA
v_gene: TRBV7-8
j_gene: TRBJ2-7
CDR3aa: CASFEGGYHEQYF
CDR3nt: TGTGCCAGCTTTGAGGGGGGGTACCACGAGCAGTACTTC

abundance: NA
d_gene: NA
v_gene: TRBV7-9
j_gene: TRBJ2-5
CDR3aa: CASSPPGTQSGTQYF
CDR3nt: TGTGCCAGCAGCCCCCCCGGGACTCAGAGTGGGACCCAGTACTTC

abundance: NA
d_gene: TRBD1
v_gene: TRBV6-5
j_gene: TRBJ2-3
CDR3aa: CASTGQADTQYF
CDR3nt: TGTGCCAGCACAGGACAGGCGGATACGCAGTATTTT

abundance: NA
d_gene: NA
v_gene: TRBV7-9
j_gene: TRBJ2-4
CDR3aa: CASSLANTNVQYF
CDR3nt: TGTGCCAGCAGCTTAGCGAATACTAATGTTCAGTACTTC

abundance: NA
d_gene: NA
v_gene: TRBV30
j_gene: TRBJ2-4
CDR3aa: CAWSVLGGIQYF
CDR3nt: TGTGCCTGGAGTGTTCTCGGGGGCATTCAGTACTTC

abundance: NA
d_gene: NA
v_gene: TRBV30
j_gene: TRBJ2-6
CDR3aa: CAWESGGANVLTF
CDR3nt: TGTGCCTGGGAGAGTGGAGGGGCCAACGTCCTGACTTTC

abundance: NA
d_gene: TRBD2
v_gene: TRBV4-2
j_gene: TRBJ2-3
CDR3aa: CASSQKGRGVGDTQYF
CDR3nt: TGTGCCAGCAGCCAAAAAGGGCGGGGGGTCGGAGATACGCAGTATTTT

abundance: NA
d_gene: NA
v_gene: TRBV28
j_gene: TRBJ2-2
CDR3aa: CASSKVDTGELFF
CDR3nt: TGTGCCAGCAGTAAGGTGGACACCGGGGAGCTGTTTTTT

abundance: NA
d_gene: NA
v_gene: TRBV5-4
j_gene: TRBJ2-3
CDR3aa: CASSWRVGNTQYF
CDR3nt: TGTGCCAGCAGCTGGAGGGTGGGGAATACGCAGTATTTT

abundance: NA
d_gene: NA
v_gene: TRBV10-3
j_gene: TRBJ1-3
CDR3aa: CAISDPGRLSGNTIYF
CDR3nt: TGTGCCATCAGTGATCCAGGACGGCTCTCTGGAAACACCATATATTTT

abundance: NA
d_gene: NA
v_gene: TRBV4-1
j_gene: TRBJ1-2
CDR3aa: CASSLNVAQGSYGYTF
CDR3nt: TGCGCCAGCAGCCTCAATGTTGCTCAGGGGAGCTATGGCTACACCTTC

abundance: NA
d_gene: NA
v_gene: TRBV30
j_gene: TRBJ2-7
CDR3aa: CAWSFSGFAYEQYF
CDR3nt: TGTGCCTGGTCGTTTAGCGGATTCGCCTACGAGCAGTACTTC

abundance: NA
d_gene: TRBD2
v_gene: TRBV29-1
j_gene: TRBJ2-5
CDR3aa: CSAKGLAGGNQETQYF
CDR3nt: TGCAGCGCCAAGGGACTAGCGGGGGGCAACCAAGAGACCCAGTACTTC

abundance: once
d_gene: TRBD1
v_gene: TRBV7-9
j_gene: TRBJ1-4
CDR3aa: CASSSGTGNEKLFF
CDR3nt: TGTGCCAGCAGCTCCGGGACAGGGAATGAAAAACTGTTTTTT

abundance: NA
d_gene: NA
v_gene: TRBV7-3
j_gene: TRBJ1-3
CDR3aa: CASSETSSGNTIYF
CDR3nt: TGTGCCAGCAGCGAAACTTCCTCTGGAAACACCATATATTTT

abundance: NA
d_gene: NA
v_gene: TRBV7-9
j_gene: TRBJ1-4
CDR3aa: CASSFNPISTNEKLFF
CDR3nt: TGTGCCAGCAGCTTCAACCCGATTTCAACTAATGAAAAACTGTTTTTT

abundance: NA
d_gene: NA
v_gene: TRBV28
j_gene: TRBJ2-7
CDR3aa: CASTLTLSYEQYF
CDR3nt: TGTGCCAGCACGTTAACACTCTCCTACGAGCAGTACTTC

abundance: NA
d_gene: NA
v_gene: TRBV15
j_gene: TRBJ1-5
CDR3aa: CATSRMGARNQPQHF
CDR3nt: TGTGCCACCAGCAGGATGGGGGCTCGCAATCAGCCCCAGCATTTT

abundance: NA
d_gene: NA
v_gene: TRBV7-8
j_gene: TRBJ2-7
CDR3aa: CASTAGALFEQYF
CDR3nt: TGTGCCAGCACGGCCGGGGCTCTTTTCGAGCAGTACTTC

abundance: NA
d_gene: NA
v_gene: TRBV6-1
j_gene: TRBJ1-1
CDR3aa: CASSVWGDTEAFF
CDR3nt: TGTGCCAGCAGTGTCTGGGGTGATACTGAAGCTTTCTTT

abundance: NA
d_gene: TRBD1
v_gene: TRBV5-1
j_gene: TRBJ2-3
CDR3aa: CASSSGTGSYDTQYF
CDR3nt: TGCGCCAGCAGCTCCGGGACAGGGTCCTACGATACGCAGTATTTT

abundance: few
d_gene: NA
v_gene: TRBV29-1
j_gene: TRBJ1-2
CDR3aa: CSVSTGKTGYGYTF
CDR3nt: TGCAGCGTATCCACGGGTAAAACGGGGTATGGCTACACCTTC

abundance: NA
d_gene: NA
v_gene: TRBV14
j_gene: TRBJ2-1
CDR3aa: CASSREEWPDNEQFF
CDR3nt: TGTGCCAGCAGCCGAGAGGAGTGGCCAGACAATGAGCAGTTCTTC

abundance: NA
d_gene: TRBD2
v_gene: TRBV4-2
j_gene: TRBJ2-3
CDR3aa: CASSQDVLAGILSTDTQYF
CDR3nt: TGTGCCAGCAGCCAAGATGTACTAGCGGGGATATTAAGCACAGATACGCAGTATTTT

abundance: NA
d_gene: NA
v_gene: TRBV2
j_gene: TRBJ1-4
CDR3aa: CASSERPGGGEKLFF
CDR3nt: TGTGCCAGCAGTGAGAGGCCGGGGGGAGGTGAAAAACTGTTTTTT

abundance: NA
d_gene: NA
v_gene: TRBV19
j_gene: TRBJ1-1
CDR3aa: CASSPNQNTEAFF
CDR3nt: TGTGCCAGCTCCCCAAATCAGAACACTGAAGCTTTCTTT

abundance: NA
d_gene: NA
v_gene: TRBV20-1
j_gene: TRBJ1-2
CDR3aa: CSGMGSDGYTF
CDR3nt: TGCAGTGGTATGGGGTCCGATGGCTACACCTTC